This entry describes one T cell receptor (beta chain). Repertoires were generated with immunoSEQ multiplex PCR, while TCRdb's copy carries only in-frame clones and drops some. The repertoire has about 320,000 clones, about 84% of them found once; the top ten carry around 1.5%. These data originate in a study of blood T cell repertoires in COVID-19. The CDR3 spans 13 residues. Trimming pared 5 bases from V and 3 bases from J, leaving 10 bases between. Germline V CDR1 and CDR2: SGHTA, FQGNSA. The TCR sequence derives from a woman in her 50s with acute or convalescent COVID-19. The rearrangement uses TRBV7-2 and TRBJ1-2; D unresolved. Sequencing was carried out using peripheral blood. The CDR3 DNA reads as TGTGCCAGCAGCCCGGGGAACGACTATGGCTACACCTTC. Translated, it gives CASSPGNDYGYTF. The full variable domain, with the rest looked up from reference TRBV7-2 and TRBJ1-2, is GAGVSQSPSNKVTEKGKDVELRCDPISGHTALYWYRQSLGQGLEFLIYFQGNSAPDKSGLPSDRFSAERTGGSVSTLTIQRTQQEDSAVYLCASSPGNDYGYTFGSGTRLTVV.